This T cell receptor (beta chain) was retrieved from a study of T cell changes during pregnancy in multiple sclerosis. The table came from immunoSEQ multiplex PCR; TCRdb's copy has only in-frame clones and leaves some out. The profile shows tens of thousands of clones, roughly 89% of them singletons. The CDR3 has 19 amino acids. V trimming: 0 bases; J trimming: 7 bases; junction bases outside the gene matches: 17. In germline, CDR1 is PRHDT, CDR2 FYEKMQ (reference sequence). The clonotype comes from a female donor with multiple sclerosis, enrolled in a pregnancy study. V usage is TRBV13 and J usage is TRBJ2-1; 8 nucleotides agree with TRBD1. The source material was CD4+ T cells from peripheral blood mononuclear cells, sampled in the first trimester of pregnancy. CDR3 in amino acids: CASSLGRRGRGGRENEQFF. The CDR3 region has the DNA TGTGCCAGCAGCTTAGGTCGCAGGGGGCGCGGCGGTCGGGAAAATGAGCAGTTCTTC.